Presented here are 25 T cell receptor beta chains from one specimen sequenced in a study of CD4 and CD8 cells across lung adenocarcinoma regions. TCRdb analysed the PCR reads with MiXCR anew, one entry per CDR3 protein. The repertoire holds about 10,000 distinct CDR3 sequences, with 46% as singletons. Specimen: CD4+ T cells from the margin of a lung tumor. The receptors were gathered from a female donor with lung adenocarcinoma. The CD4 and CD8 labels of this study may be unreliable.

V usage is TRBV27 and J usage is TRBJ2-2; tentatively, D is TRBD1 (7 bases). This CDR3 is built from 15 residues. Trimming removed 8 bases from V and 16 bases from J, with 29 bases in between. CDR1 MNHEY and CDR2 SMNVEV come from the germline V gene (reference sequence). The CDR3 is CASSVEGLNTGAQFF. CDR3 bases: TGTGCCAGCTCGGTGGAGGGTTTGAACACAGGGGCGCAGTTTTTT.

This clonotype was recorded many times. As DNA, the CDR3 is TGTGCCAGCAGTTACTCTCCGGGAGGGCCAAAAGAGACCCAGTACTTC. Its protein is CASSYSPGGPKETQYF. V and J are TRBV6-5 and TRBJ2-5, with 8 bases identical to TRBD2. This CDR3 contains 16 residues. Germline V gives CDR1 MNHEY, CDR2 SVGAGI. V was clipped by 0 bases and J by 3 bases; unmatched bases: 6.

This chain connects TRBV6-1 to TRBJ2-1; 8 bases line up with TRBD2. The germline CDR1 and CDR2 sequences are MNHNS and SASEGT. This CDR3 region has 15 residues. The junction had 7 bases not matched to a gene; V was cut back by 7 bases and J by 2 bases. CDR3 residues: CASTLTSDPYNEQFF. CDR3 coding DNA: TGTGCCAGCACCCTGACTAGCGACCCCTACAATGAGCAGTTCTTC.

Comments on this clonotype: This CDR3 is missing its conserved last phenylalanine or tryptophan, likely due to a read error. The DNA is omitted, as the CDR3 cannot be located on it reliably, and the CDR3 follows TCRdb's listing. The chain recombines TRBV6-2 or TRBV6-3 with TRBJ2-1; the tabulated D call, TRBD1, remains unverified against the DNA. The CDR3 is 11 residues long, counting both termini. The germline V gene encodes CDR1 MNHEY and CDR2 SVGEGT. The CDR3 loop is CASTDPGLRLV.

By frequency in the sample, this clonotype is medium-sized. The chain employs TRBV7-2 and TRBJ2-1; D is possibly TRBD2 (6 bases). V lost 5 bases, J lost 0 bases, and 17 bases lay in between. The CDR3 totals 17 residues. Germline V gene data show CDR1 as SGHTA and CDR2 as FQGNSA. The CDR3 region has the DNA TGTGCCAGCAGCCCCGGGAGCACGCGGAGCTCCTACAATGAGCAGTTCTTC. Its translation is CASSPGSTRSSYNEQFF.

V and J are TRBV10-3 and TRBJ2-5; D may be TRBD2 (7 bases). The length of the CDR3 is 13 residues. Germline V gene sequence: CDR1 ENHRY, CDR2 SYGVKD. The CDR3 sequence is CARGGRGQETQYF. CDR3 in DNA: TGTGCGCGCGGGGGCCGAGGCCAAGAGACCCAGTACTTC.

The CDR3: CATGTGGGYEQYF. CDR3 in DNA: TGTGCCACCGGGACGGGGGGCGGTTACGAGCAGTACTTC. The chain employs TRBV24-1 and TRBJ2-7; TRBD2 might be the D (7 bases). Trimming took off 9 bases at V and 4 bases at J, with 15 bases between the two ends. The CDR3 covers 13 residues. The V gene's germline CDR1 is KGHDR and CDR2 SFDVKD.

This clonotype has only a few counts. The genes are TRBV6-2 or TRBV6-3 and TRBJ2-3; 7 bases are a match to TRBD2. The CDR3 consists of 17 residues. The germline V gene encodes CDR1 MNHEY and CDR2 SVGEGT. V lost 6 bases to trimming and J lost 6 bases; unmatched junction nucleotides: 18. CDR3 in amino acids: CASRGPRARRESDTQYF. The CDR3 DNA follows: TGTGCCAGCAGAGGTCCAAGGGCTCGGCGGGAGTCGGATACGCAGTATTTT.

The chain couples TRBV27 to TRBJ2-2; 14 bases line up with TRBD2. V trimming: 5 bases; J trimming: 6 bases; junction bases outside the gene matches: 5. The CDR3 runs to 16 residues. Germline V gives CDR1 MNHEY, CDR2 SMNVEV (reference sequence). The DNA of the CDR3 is TGTGCCAGCAGTGGGACTAGCGGGAGTCTGCCCGGGGAGCTGTTTTTT. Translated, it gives CASSGTSGSLPGELFF.

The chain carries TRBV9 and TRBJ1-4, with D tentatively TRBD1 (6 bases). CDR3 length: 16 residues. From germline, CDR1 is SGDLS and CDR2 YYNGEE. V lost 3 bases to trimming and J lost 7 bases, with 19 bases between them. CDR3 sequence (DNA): TGTGCCAGCAGCGGCCTAGGTGGGGGGGGCCTTGAAAAACTGTTTTTT. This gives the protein CASSGLGGGGLEKLFF.

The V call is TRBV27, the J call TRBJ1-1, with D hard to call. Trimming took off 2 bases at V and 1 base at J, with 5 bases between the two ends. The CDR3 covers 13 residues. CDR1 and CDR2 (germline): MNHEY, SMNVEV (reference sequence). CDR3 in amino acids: CASSLQKNTEAFF. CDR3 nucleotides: TGTGCCAGCAGTTTACAGAAGAACACTGAAGCTTTCTTT.

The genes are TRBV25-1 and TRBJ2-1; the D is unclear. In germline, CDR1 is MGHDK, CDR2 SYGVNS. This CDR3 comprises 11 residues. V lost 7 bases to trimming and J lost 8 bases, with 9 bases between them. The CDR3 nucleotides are TGTGCCAGCAAGGCTTTCGATGAGCAGTTCTTC. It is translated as CASKAFDEQFF.

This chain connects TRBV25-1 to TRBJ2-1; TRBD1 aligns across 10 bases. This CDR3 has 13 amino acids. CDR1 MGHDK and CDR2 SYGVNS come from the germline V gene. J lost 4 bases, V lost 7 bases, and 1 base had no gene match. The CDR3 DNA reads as TGTGCCAGCATGGGACAGGGGTACAATGAGCAGTTCTTC. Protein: CASMGQGYNEQFF.

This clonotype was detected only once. This CDR3 is CASSERGVYNEQFF. CDR3 DNA: TGTGCCAGCAGTGAAAGGGGGGTCTACAATGAGCAGTTCTTC. The V and J genes are TRBV6-1 and TRBJ2-1, with D perhaps given as TRBD1 or TRBD2 (6 bases each). The V end lost 2 bases, the J end lost 3 bases, and 8 bases lay between the germline ends. The CDR3 length is 14 residues. The germline V gene encodes CDR1 MNHNS and CDR2 SASEGT.

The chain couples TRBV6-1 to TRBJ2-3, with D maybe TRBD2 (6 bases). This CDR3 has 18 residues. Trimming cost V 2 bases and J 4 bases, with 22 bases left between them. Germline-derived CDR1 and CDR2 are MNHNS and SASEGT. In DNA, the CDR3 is TGTGCCAGCAGTGAAAGGAGAGCGGGCGGGCGGGGCCCAGATACGCAGTATTTT. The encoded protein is CASSERRAGGRGPDTQYF.

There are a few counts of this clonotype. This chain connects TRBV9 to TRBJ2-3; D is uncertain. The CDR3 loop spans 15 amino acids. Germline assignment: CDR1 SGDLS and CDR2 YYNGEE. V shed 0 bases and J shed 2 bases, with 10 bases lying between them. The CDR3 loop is CASSVGGLFTDTQYF. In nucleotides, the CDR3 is TGTGCCAGCAGCGTAGGCGGCCTTTTCACAGATACGCAGTATTTT.

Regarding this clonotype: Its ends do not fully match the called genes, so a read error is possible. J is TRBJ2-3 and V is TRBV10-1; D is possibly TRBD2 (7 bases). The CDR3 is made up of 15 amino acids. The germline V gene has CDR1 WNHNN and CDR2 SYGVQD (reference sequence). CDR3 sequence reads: CAGARGGREEDTQYF. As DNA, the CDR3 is TGCGCCGGGGCCCGCGGGGGCCGAGAAGAAGATACGCAGTATTTC.

In DNA, the CDR3 is TGTGCGGGCAGTGAGGCTAGTGGCCAAGATACGCAGTATTTT. It encodes CAGSEASGQDTQYF. The rearrangement joins TRBV6-1 to TRBJ2-3; D remains ambiguous. The CDR3 is 14 amino acids. Germline V gene lookup returns CDR1 MNHNS and CDR2 SASEGT.

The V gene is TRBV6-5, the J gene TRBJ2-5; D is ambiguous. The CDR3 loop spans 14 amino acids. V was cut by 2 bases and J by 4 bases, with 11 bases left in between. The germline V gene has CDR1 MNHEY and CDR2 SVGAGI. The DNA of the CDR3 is TGTGCCAGCAGTTACGCTCCAGCGAGAGAGACCCAGTACTTC. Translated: CASSYAPARETQYF.

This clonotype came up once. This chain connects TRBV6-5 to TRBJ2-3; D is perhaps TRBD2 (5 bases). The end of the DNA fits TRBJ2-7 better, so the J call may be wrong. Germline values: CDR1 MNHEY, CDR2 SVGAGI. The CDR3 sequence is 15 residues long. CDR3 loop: CASSSGSLSKDTQYF. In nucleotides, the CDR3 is TGTGCCAGCAGTTCGGGGAGCCTTAGCAAAGATACGCAGTACTTC.

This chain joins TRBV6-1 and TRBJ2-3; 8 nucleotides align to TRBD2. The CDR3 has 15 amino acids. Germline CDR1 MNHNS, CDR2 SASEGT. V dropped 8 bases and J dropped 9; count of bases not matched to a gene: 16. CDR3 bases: TGTGCCAGCGATGACGCGGGAGGTGGGGCCGGGACGCAGTATTTT. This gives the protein CASDDAGGGAGTQYF.

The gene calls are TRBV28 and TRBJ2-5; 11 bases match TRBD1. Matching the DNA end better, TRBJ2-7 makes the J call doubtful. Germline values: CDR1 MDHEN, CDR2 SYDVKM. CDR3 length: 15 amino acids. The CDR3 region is CASSFPGTGGPEQYF. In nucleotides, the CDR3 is TGTGCCAGCAGTTTCCCCGGGACAGGGGGTCCCGAGCAGTACTTC.

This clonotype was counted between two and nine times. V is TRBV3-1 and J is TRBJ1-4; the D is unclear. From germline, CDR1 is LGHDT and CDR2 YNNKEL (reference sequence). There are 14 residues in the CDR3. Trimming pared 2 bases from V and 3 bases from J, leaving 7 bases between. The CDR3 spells CASSQHSANEKLFF. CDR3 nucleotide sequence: TGTGCCAGCAGCCAACACTCAGCTAATGAAAAACTGTTTTTT.

The CDR3 coding sequence is TGTGCCAGCAGAAGAGGGGGGAGCTCCTACGAGCAGTACTTC. This sequence encodes CASRRGGSSYEQYF. The chain couples TRBV6-1 to TRBJ2-7; D may be TRBD1 or TRBD2 (6 bases each). The ends were cut back, 6 bases at V and 0 bases at J, with 12 bases in the middle. The germline V gene encodes CDR1 MNHNS and CDR2 SASEGT. CDR3 length: 14 amino acids.

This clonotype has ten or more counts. Here the CDR3 DNA reads TGTGCCAGCAGCTTAGAGGGCAGGGTTACCGGGGCAGATACGCAGTATTTT. Amino acids: CASSLEGRVTGADTQYF. This chain joins TRBV7-6 and TRBJ2-3; D possibly matches TRBD1 or TRBD2 (5 bases each). V lost 1 base to trimming and J lost 4 bases, with 18 bases between them. Looked up from germline, CDR1 is SGHVS and CDR2 is FNYEAQ. This CDR3 has 17 amino acids.